Presented here are 26 T cell receptor beta chains from one specimen sequenced in a study of blood T cells in healthy people across ages. The authors ran a second PCR of about 7 to 12 cycles using a sample-barcoded 5' primer and a J-beta primer mix. TCRdb processed the 5' RACE reads anew with MiXCR; each CDR3 protein has one entry. The repertoire holds around 870,000 distinct CDR3 sequences, with 29% as singletons. The sequencing input was blood. The receptor set was obtained from a woman aged 80 or over in good health.

The chain uses TRBV5-1 and TRBJ2-5; 8 bases map to TRBD1. The V gene end was trimmed by 10 bases and the J gene end by 1 base; junction bases not matched to a gene: 12. The length of the CDR3 is 15 residues. CDR1 SGHRS and CDR2 YFSETQ come from the germline V gene. CDR3 sequence reads: CADSQADRVQETQYF. In DNA form, the CDR3 reads TGCGCCGACAGCCAGGCGGACAGGGTCCAAGAGACCCAGTACTTC.

Only a few counts were recorded for this clonotype. One base away lies a much larger clone, so this may be a sequencing read error. The chain has TRBV20-1 and TRBJ2-1, with 14 bases identical to TRBD2. The J call is doubtful: the DNA matches TRBJ2-7 better. Germline CDR1 and CDR2: DFQATT and SNEGSKA (reference sequence). The CDR3 is made up of 18 amino acids. The CDR3 region has the DNA TGCAGTGCTAGAGGTATACCGGGACTAGCGGGAGTCTACAATGAGCAGTACTTC. Amino acids: CSARGIPGLAGVYNEQYF.

The CDR3 protein is CASSLAMRQGYEQYF. Here the CDR3 DNA reads TGTGCCAGCAGCTTAGCGATGAGACAGGGATACGAGCAGTACTTC. V and J are TRBV7-2 and TRBJ2-7; the match to TRBD1 covers 7 bases. Unmatched junction bases numbered 6, after V lost 0 bases and J lost 4 bases. This CDR3 comprises 15 residues. CDR1 and CDR2 from the germline V gene are SGHTA and FQGNSA. Full variable domain (remainder filled in from reference TRBV7-2 and TRBJ2-7): GAGVSQSPSNKVTEKGKDVELRCDPISGHTALYWYRQSLGQGLEFLIYFQGNSAPDKSGLPSDRFSAERTGGSVSTLTIQRTQQEDSAVYLCASSLAMRQGYEQYFGPGTRLTVT.

This clonotype was counted at least ten times. V and J are TRBV4-3 and TRBJ2-1, with D hard to call. The CDR3 has 13 amino acids. With 0 bases removed from V and 8 bases from J, the gap between germline ends came to 8 bases. Germline V gene lookup returns CDR1 LGHNA and CDR2 YSLEER. CDR3 residues: CASSQDFGYEQFF. In nucleotides, the CDR3 is TGCGCCAGCAGCCAAGATTTCGGGTATGAGCAGTTCTTC.

The rearrangement joins TRBV7-3 to TRBJ2-7, with 7 bases matching TRBD2. The junction had 11 bases not matched to a gene; V was cut back by 4 bases and J by 2 bases. The V gene's germline CDR1 is SGHTA and CDR2 FQGTGA. CDR3 length: 16 amino acids. CDR3 sequence (DNA): TGTGCCAGCAGCTCCCAAGGGGACTACAAGCCCTACGAGCAGTACTTC. Amino acids: CASSSQGDYKPYEQYF.

This clonotype was counted a single time. A much larger clone lies one base from this, so it may be a read error. This sequence joins TRBV20-1 and TRBJ2-5; 10 nucleotides line up with TRBD2. With V trimmed by 6 bases and J by 13 bases, 20 bases remained unmatched. The CDR3 loop spans 15 amino acids. Germline V gives CDR1 DFQATT, CDR2 SNEGSKA (reference sequence). In nucleotides, the CDR3 is TGCAGTGCCGCCGCAGGGTTAGCGGGGGGCCAAGCGGGGTACTTC. It specifies CSAAAGLAGGQAGYF.

This clonotype has just a few counts. A much larger clone lies a single base off, so this may be a read error. This chain links TRBV7-2 with TRBJ2-5, with TRBD1 identical over 7 bases. Losses at the gene ends were 5 bases for V and 3 bases for J; bases not matched to a gene: 6. In germline, CDR1 is SGHTA, CDR2 FQGNSA. CDR3 size: 14 residues. CDR3 DNA: TGTGCCAGCAGCCAGCAGGGGGTCGAAGAGACCCAGTACTTC. Residues: CASSQQGVEETQYF.

The V call is TRBV12-3 or TRBV12-4, the J call TRBJ2-7; 8 nucleotides line up with TRBD1. The CDR3 extends over 13 amino acids. V dropped 4 bases and J dropped 6; count of bases not matched to a gene: 5. This chain's CDR3 is CASSSVQGGEQYF. As DNA, the CDR3 is TGTGCCAGCAGTTCTGTACAGGGGGGCGAGCAGTACTTC.

As regards this clonotype: Just one base apart from a much larger clone, this may be a read error. The chain couples TRBV5-1 to TRBJ2-1; D is unclear. V gave up 2 bases and J gave up 2 bases, with 11 bases separating them. Germline assignment: CDR1 SGHRS and CDR2 YFSETQ. The CDR3 sequence is 15 residues long. The CDR3 DNA reads as TGCGCCAGCAGCTTTGAGAAAAGCCCCTACAATGAGCAGTTCTTC. It translates to CASSFEKSPYNEQFF.

This clonotype was detected only a few times. This chain links TRBV9 with TRBJ1-5; D is uncertain. The CDR3 is made up of 15 amino acids. The V gene lost 3 bases and the J gene lost 0 bases, with 10 bases spanning the gap. CDR1 and CDR2 (germline): SGDLS, YYNGEE. The CDR3 coding sequence is TGTGCCAGCAGCGCGGGTCCGTATAGCAATCAGCCCCAGCATTTT. Amino acids: CASSAGPYSNQPQHF. The complete variable domain, with remaining parts taken from reference TRBV9 and TRBJ1-5, reads DSGVTQTPKHLITATGQRVTLRCSPRSGDLSVYWYQQSLDQGLQFLIQYYNGEERAKGNILERFSAQQFPDLHSELNLSSLELGDSALYFCASSAGPYSNQPQHFGDGTRLSIL.

In this sample, this clonotype turned up many times. V usage is TRBV7-2 and J usage is TRBJ1-5; no clear D gene. Per the germline V gene, CDR1 is SGHTA and CDR2 is FQGNSA. V was pared by 5 bases and J by 5 bases, with 19 bases between. The CDR3 is 16 amino acids. This CDR3 is CASSLTLSVLDQPQHF. DNA for the CDR3: TGTGCCAGCAGCCTAACCCTTTCTGTACTAGATCAGCCCCAGCATTTT.

This clonotype was seen a few times. J is TRBJ1-6 and V is TRBV20-1; D is uncertain. The CDR3 sequence is 15 residues long. CDR1 and CDR2 from the germline V gene are DFQATT and SNEGSKA (reference sequence). Trimming cost V 1 base and J 0 bases, with 7 bases left between them. CDR3 nucleotide sequence: TGCAGTGCTAGAGGTGGCACCTCCTATAATTCACCCCTCCACTTT. Its protein product is CSARGGTSYNSPLHF.

The rearrangement uses TRBV18 and TRBJ2-1, with D perhaps matching TRBD1 (6 bases). CDR3 length equals 14 residues. V lost 8 bases to trimming and J lost 3 bases, with 14 bases between them. Germline V lookup: CDR1 KGHSH, CDR2 LQKENI. The CDR3 coding sequence is TGTGCCAGCCAACCCGCAGGGGACTACAATGAGCAGTTCTTC. Translated: CASQPAGDYNEQFF.

This clonotype has at least ten counts. This sequence joins TRBV7-6 and TRBJ2-6; possibly TRBD1 for D (6 bases). The CDR3 totals 17 residues. V was clipped by 4 bases and J by 4 bases, with 17 bases between them. Germline V CDR1 and CDR2: SGHVS, FNYEAQ. The CDR3 sequence is CASSSSPGQSGANVLTF. The CDR3 nucleotides are TGTGCCAGCAGCTCCTCCCCTGGACAGTCGGGGGCCAACGTCCTGACTTTC. Supplemented by reference TRBV7-6 and TRBJ2-6, the full variable domain reads GAGVSQSPRYKVTKRGQDVALRCDPISGHVSLYWYRQALGQGPEFLTYFNYEAQQDKSGLPNDRFSAERPEGSISTLTIQRTEQRDSAMYRCASSSSPGQSGANVLTFGAGSRLTVL.

Details on this clonotype: A much larger clone differs from this one at a single base, so this may be a read error. The chain employs TRBV30 and TRBJ2-7; TRBD2 matches at 8 bases. Germline CDR1 and CDR2: GTSNPN and SVGIG (reference sequence). Germline trimming cut 6 bases from V and 7 bases from J; bases unmatched to any gene: 17. The CDR3 has 15 amino acids. This chain's CDR3 is CACTAKAGGYNEQYF. As DNA, the CDR3 is TGTGCCTGCACGGCAAAGGCGGGGGGCTACAATGAGCAGTACTTC. Supplemented by reference TRBV30 and TRBJ2-7, the full variable domain reads SQTIHQWPATLVQPVGSPLSLECTVEGTSNPNLYWYRQAAGRGLQLLFYSVGIGQISSEVPQNLSASRPQDRQFILSSKKLLLSDSGFYLCACTAKAGGYNEQYFGPGTRLTVT.

This clonotype was seen a handful of times. A much larger clone is a single base away; this may be a read error. This chain connects TRBV18 to TRBJ2-5; weak D call: TRBD1 (5 bases). The tail of the sequence fits TRBJ2-1 better, so the J call may be wrong. The CDR3 spans 14 residues. Germline values: CDR1 KGHSH, CDR2 LQKENI. The CDR3 DNA sequence: TGTGCCAGCTCACCACAGGGGATCCAAGAGACCCAGTTCTTC. This encodes CASSPQGIQETQFF.

The V gene is TRBV27, the J gene TRBJ2-7, with 10 bases identical to TRBD1. The CDR3 has 15 residues. V trimming: 7 bases; J trimming: 7 bases; junction bases outside the gene matches: 13. Per germline, CDR1 MNHEY and CDR2 SMNVEV (reference sequence). CDR3 sequence (DNA): TGTGCCAGCAAGGAAGGGACAGGGGCGCGGTATGAGCAGTACTTC. Amino acids: CASKEGTGARYEQYF.

This clonotype was counted ten times or more. V gene TRBV12-3 or TRBV12-4 combines with J gene TRBJ2-1, with D tentatively TRBD1 or TRBD2 (5 bases each). CDR3 length: 15 residues. Trimming cost V 6 bases and J 7 bases, with 19 bases left between them. CDR3 region: CASSPFRGPGNEQFF. The CDR3 DNA follows: TGTGCCAGCAGCCCTTTTAGGGGCCCGGGGAATGAGCAGTTCTTC.

The chain uses TRBV2 and TRBJ2-7; D is possibly TRBD1 or TRBD2 (5 bases each). Germline V gene lookup returns CDR1 SNHLY and CDR2 FYNNEI. The length of the CDR3 is 14 residues. V was shortened by 7 bases and J by 4 bases, with 17 bases between the two germline ends. CDR3 nucleotides: TGTGCCAGCATCACCGGGGCCGCGAGATACGAGCAGTACTTC. It encodes CASITGAARYEQYF.

This clonotype showed up many times. The V call is TRBV12-3 or TRBV12-4, the J call TRBJ2-5; 12 bases fit TRBD1. The V gene end was trimmed by 6 bases and the J gene end by 9 bases; junction bases not matched to a gene: 8. The CDR3 sequence is 14 residues long. The chain's CDR3 is CASRGTGGSGAQYF. The CDR3 DNA reads TGTGCCAGCAGGGGGACAGGGGGCTCTGGGGCCCAGTACTTC.

The genes are TRBV20-1 and TRBJ2-7; D might be TRBD2 (6 bases). Germline-derived CDR1 and CDR2 are DFQATT and SNEGSKA (reference sequence). This CDR3 spans 13 amino acids. V lost 3 bases, J lost 12 bases, and 21 bases lay in between. The CDR3 is CSARATGEPHTYF. The CDR3 DNA sequence: TGCAGTGCTAGGGCTACGGGGGAACCACATACGTACTTC.

V gene TRBV29-1 combines with J gene TRBJ1-3; no definite D call. CDR1 is SQVTM, CDR2 ANQGSEA, per germline. The CDR3 extends over 13 amino acids. Trimming pared 4 bases from V and 0 bases from J, leaving 7 bases between. CDR3 amino acids: CSVVENSGNTIYF. CDR3 in DNA: TGCAGCGTTGTGGAAAACTCTGGAAACACCATATATTTT.

This chain uses TRBV7-2 with TRBJ2-2; TRBD2 aligns across 10 bases. The CDR3 has 16 amino acids. Germline CDR1 reads SGHTA; CDR2 reads FQGNSA. The trim removed 2 bases at V and 4 bases at J, leaving 4 bases unmatched. CDR3 sequence reads: CASSLSGGGSTGELFF. In nucleotides, the CDR3 is TGTGCCAGCAGCTTAAGCGGGGGGGGGTCCACCGGGGAGCTGTTTTTT. The full variable domain, completed using reference TRBV7-2 and TRBJ2-2, is GAGVSQSPSNKVTEKGKDVELRCDPISGHTALYWYRQSLGQGLEFLIYFQGNSAPDKSGLPSDRFSAERTGGSVSTLTIQRTQQEDSAVYLCASSLSGGGSTGELFFGEGSRLTVL.

This clonotype was found many times. The rearrangement links TRBV4-1 to TRBJ2-1; D remains unclear. The CDR3 sequence is 14 residues long. CDR1 is MGHRA and CDR2 is YSYEKL in the germline V gene. The V end was cut by 1 base, the J end by 5 bases, with 9 bases between. CDR3 in amino acids: CASSQVYSNNEQFF. The CDR3 DNA follows: TGCGCCAGCAGCCAAGTGTATTCCAACAATGAGCAGTTCTTC.

The chain joins TRBV18 to TRBJ1-1; TRBD1 aligns across 11 bases. The CDR3 covers 16 residues. CDR1 is KGHSH and CDR2 is LQKENI in the germline V gene. J was trimmed by 0 bases and V by 4 bases; bases with no gene match: 4. CDR3 nucleotides: TGTGCCAGCTCACAGGGGACAGGGGGATTGAACACTGAAGCTTTCTTT. Translating it yields CASSQGTGGLNTEAFF.

This clonotype has a handful of counts. Its ends do not fully match the called genes, so a read error is possible. The chain couples TRBV7-9 to TRBJ1-4, with 10 bases that match TRBD1. The CDR3 consists of 16 residues. The germline V gene has CDR1 SEHNR and CDR2 FQNEAQ (reference sequence). CDR3 sequence (DNA): TGTGCCAGCAACTTAGCGGGACGGACAGGGGGTGAAAAACTGTTTTTT. It is translated as CASNLAGRTGGEKLFF.